Below are 11 T cell receptor beta chains sequenced from a single sample in a study of blood T cell repertoires in COVID-19. Libraries were prepared by immunoSEQ multiplex PCR; TCRdb keeps only in-frame clonotypes and omits some of them. The top ten hold approximately 2.3% of the sample, which has approximately 200,000 clones, about 91% seen once. The sample comprised PBMCs or T cells enriched from blood (not recorded which). These receptors came from a woman aged 40 to 55 with acute COVID-19.

This chain links TRBV19 with TRBJ2-3, with a tentative D call TRBD2 (6 bases). Trimming stripped 0 bases from V and 1 base from J, with 14 bases between. From germline, CDR1 is LNHDA and CDR2 SQIVND (reference sequence). The length of the CDR3 is 17 residues. CDR3 in DNA: TGTGCCAGTAGTATAGACCTGGCCGGGAGACGCACAGATACGCAGTATTTT. As protein: CASSIDLAGRRTDTQYF.

The table lists this clone with a few counts. The same CDR3 can be traced to other DNA sequences in this sample. The rearrangement uses TRBV7-3 and TRBJ2-3, with TRBD2 matching 16 bases. The CDR3 runs to 20 residues. V gave up 4 bases and J gave up 2 bases; unmatched junction bases: 12. Per the germline V gene, CDR1 is SGHTA and CDR2 is FQGTGA. CDR3 nucleotides: TGTGCCAGCAGCTCCGGGACTAGCGGGGGGGGGCCCCCAATCACAGATACGCAGTATTTT. Residues: CASSSGTSGGGPPITDTQYF.

This sequence joins TRBV2 and TRBJ2-7, with TRBD1 matching 10 bases. With 8 bases clipped from V and 6 bases from J, the junction kept 10 bases outside the gene matches. Germline CDR1 is SNHLY and CDR2 is FYNNEI. The CDR3 totals 14 residues. The CDR3 spells CASAVGQGPSEQYF. As DNA, the CDR3 is TGTGCCAGCGCGGTGGGACAGGGGCCCTCCGAGCAGTACTTC. Variable domain in full (rest from reference TRBV2 and TRBJ2-7): EPEVTQTPSHQVTQMGQEVILRCVPISNHLYFYWYRQILGQKVEFLVSFYNNEISEKSEIFDDQFSVERPDGSNFTLKIRSTKLEDSAMYFCASAVGQGPSEQYFGPGTRLTVT.

This clone was found a few times. The chain recombines TRBV6-5 with TRBJ2-5, with TRBD1 identical over 7 bases. CDR3 length equals 15 residues. The trim removed 3 bases at V and 0 bases at J, leaving 4 bases unmatched. Germline values: CDR1 MNHEY, CDR2 SVGAGI. This CDR3 reads CASSYKTGDQETQYF. CDR3 DNA: TGTGCCAGCAGTTATAAAACAGGGGACCAAGAGACCCAGTACTTC.

This rearrangement joins TRBV28 to TRBJ1-3; D uncertain. This CDR3 is 14 amino acids long. Germline CDR1 reads MDHEN; CDR2 reads SYDVKM. The V end was cut by 8 bases, the J end by 2 bases, with 13 bases between. The CDR3 sequence: CASGRGSAGNTIYF. The CDR3 bases are TGTGCCAGCGGTCGGGGATCTGCTGGAAACACCATATATTTT.

The rearrangement links TRBV10-3 to TRBJ2-1; 11 bases are shared with TRBD2. Per the germline V gene, CDR1 is ENHRY and CDR2 is SYGVKD. This CDR3 region has 19 residues. Unmatched junction bases numbered 8, after V lost 1 base and J lost 0 bases. The chain's CDR3 is CAISEFRLAGLSSYNEQFF. CDR3 coding DNA: TGTGCCATCAGTGAGTTCCGACTAGCGGGGCTGAGCTCCTACAATGAGCAGTTCTTC.

The chain joins TRBV10-3 to TRBJ2-1; D might be TRBD2 (6 bases). Germline CDR1 is ENHRY and CDR2 is SYGVKD. V was shortened by 4 bases and J by 9 bases, with 7 bases between the two germline ends. There are 11 residues in the CDR3. CDR3 coding DNA: TGTGCCATCAGTGGGGGAGGTGAGCAGTTCTTC. Protein: CAISGGGEQFF.

With respect to this clone: This sample includes further DNA sequences coding for the same CDR3. The V call is TRBV29-1, the J call TRBJ1-5; TRBD1 might be the D (5 bases). This CDR3 comprises 12 residues. Germline CDR1 SQVTM, CDR2 ANQGSEA. Trimming pared 4 bases from V and 4 bases from J, leaving 8 bases between. The CDR3 region is CSVGGGNQPQHF. Here the CDR3 DNA reads TGCAGCGTTGGGGGGGGGAATCAGCCCCAGCATTTT.

Only one count was recorded for this clone. The chain couples TRBV6-2 or TRBV6-3 to TRBJ2-7; 7 nucleotides line up with TRBD1. This CDR3 has 13 residues. J gave up 6 bases and V 7 bases, and 9 bases lay outside the gene matches. Germline values: CDR1 MNHEY, CDR2 SVGEGT. The CDR3 sequence: CASNPQGWGEQYF. CDR3 nucleotides: TGTGCCAGCAACCCACAGGGGTGGGGCGAGCAGTACTTC.

The J gene is TRBJ1-6, the V gene TRBV30; D gene ambiguous. Germline V CDR1 and CDR2: GTSNPN, SVGIG (reference sequence). The CDR3 has 15 residues. With 0 bases removed from V and 7 bases from J, the gap between germline ends came to 13 bases. In DNA, the CDR3 is TGTGCCTGGAGTGTAACGGTAACGATGAATTCACCCCTCCACTTT. This codes for CAWSVTVTMNSPLHF. Supplemented by reference TRBV30 and TRBJ1-6, the full variable domain reads SQTIHQWPATLVQPVGSPLSLECTVEGTSNPNLYWYRQAAGRGLQLLFYSVGIGQISSEVPQNLSASRPQDRQFILSSKKLLLSDSGFYLCAWSVTVTMNSPLHFGNGTRLTVT.

The V and J genes are TRBV12-5 and TRBJ2-7, with D unclear. The CDR3 contains 12 residues. From germline, CDR1 is LGHNT and CDR2 FRNRAP. Trimming stripped 2 bases from V and 6 bases from J, with 8 bases between. As DNA, the CDR3 is TGTGCTAGTGGTTTGCAGGTCGGCGAGCAGTACTTC. Translating it yields CASGLQVGEQYF.